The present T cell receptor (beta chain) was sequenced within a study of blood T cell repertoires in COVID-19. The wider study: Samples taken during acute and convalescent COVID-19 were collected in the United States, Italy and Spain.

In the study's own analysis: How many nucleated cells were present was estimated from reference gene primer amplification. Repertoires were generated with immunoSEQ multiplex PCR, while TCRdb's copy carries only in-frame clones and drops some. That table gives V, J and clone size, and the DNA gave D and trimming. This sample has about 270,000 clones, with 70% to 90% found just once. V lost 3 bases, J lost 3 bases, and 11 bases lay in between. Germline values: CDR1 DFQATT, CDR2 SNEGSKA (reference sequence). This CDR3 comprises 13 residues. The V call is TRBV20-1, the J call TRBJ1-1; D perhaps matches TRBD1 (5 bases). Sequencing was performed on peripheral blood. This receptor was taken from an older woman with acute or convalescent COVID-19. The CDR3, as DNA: TGCAGTGCTAGTTCGGGAGGGGACACTGAAGCTTTCTTT. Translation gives CSASSGGDTEAFF.